Each of the 21 T cell receptor beta chains below was sequenced from the same sample in a study of blood T cell repertoires in COVID-19. Assay: immunoSEQ multiplex PCR; the TCRdb copy retains only in-frame clones and omits some. The sample has about 160,000 clones, approximately 90% seen once. The sample comprised peripheral blood. These receptors were collected from a man younger than 35 with COVID-19, enrolled during active disease.

The rearrangement uses TRBV6-9 and TRBJ2-7, with 10 positions matching TRBD2. Unmatched junction bases numbered 3, after V lost 2 bases and J lost 2 bases. The CDR3 sequence is 15 residues long. Germline loops: CDR1 MNHGY, CDR2 SVAAGI. The DNA of the CDR3 is TGTGCCAGCAGTTATACTAGCGGGAAGGCCTACGAGCAGTACTTC. Its translation: CASSYTSGKAYEQYF.

V gene TRBV14 combines with J gene TRBJ2-7; 7 positions match TRBD1. CDR1 and CDR2 (germline): SGHDN, FVKESK. This CDR3 is built from 14 residues. V lost 2 bases, J lost 2 bases, and 3 bases stayed unmatched. DNA of the CDR3: TGTGCCAGCAGCCAATGGGGACAGACCTACGAGCAGTACTTC. Residues: CASSQWGQTYEQYF.

This chain joins TRBV7-2 and TRBJ2-7; 10 bases are shared with TRBD1. After removal of 4 bases from V and 8 bases from J, the junction contained 11 bases not matched to a gene. The CDR3 is 15 amino acids. Germline values: CDR1 SGHTA, CDR2 FQGNSA. In nucleotides, the CDR3 is TGTGCCAGCAGCTCGGGGACAGGGGTACGAGTCCAGCAGTACTTC. This translates into CASSSGTGVRVQQYF.

This clone was seen a few times. V usage is TRBV4-1 and J usage is TRBJ1-5, with D possibly being TRBD1 (5 bases). V was clipped by 1 base and J by 0 bases, with 7 bases between them. The germline V gene encodes CDR1 MGHRA and CDR2 YSYEKL. The length of the CDR3 is 15 residues. In DNA, the CDR3 is TGCGCCAGCAGCCAAGTGGGACTTAGCAATCAGCCCCAGCATTTT. This codes for CASSQVGLSNQPQHF.

This clone was counted only a few times. This chain connects TRBV21-1 to TRBJ1-6; no DNA check was done on the table's D call, TRBD1. TRBV21-1 is tagged as a pseudogene. The CDR3 totals 16 residues. The CDR3 reads CASSKGQATTSSPLHF. As DNA, the CDR3 is TGTGCCAGCAGCAAAGGACAGGCCACAACCAGCTCACCCCTCCACTTT.

V and J are TRBV6-1 and TRBJ1-5, with TRBD1 as a possible D gene (5 bases). This CDR3 is 17 amino acids long. Germline CDR1 and CDR2: MNHNS and SASEGT. V lost 2 bases and J lost 7, with 21 bases in between. Written as DNA, the CDR3 is TGTGCCAGCAGTGAAAGTGGTAGGGGATTATGGGGCCAGCCCCAGCATTTT. It encodes CASSESGRGLWGQPQHF.

The chain recombines TRBV29-1 with TRBJ2-7; D possibly corresponds to TRBD2 (7 bases). This CDR3 contains 13 residues. The V and J ends lost 4 bases and 2 bases respectively, with 12 bases between them. CDR1 and CDR2 from the germline V gene are SQVTM and ANQGSEA. The CDR3 is CSVGGGHTYEQYF. CDR3 bases: TGCAGCGTTGGGGGGGGACATACCTACGAGCAGTACTTC.

This clone has just one count. The rearrangement uses TRBV6-2 or TRBV6-3 and TRBJ2-5; 7 bases match TRBD2. With 5 bases clipped from V and 3 bases from J, the junction kept 12 bases outside the gene matches. This CDR3 spans 16 amino acids. CDR1 and CDR2 (germline): MNHEY, SVGEGT. The CDR3 DNA sequence: TGTGCCAGCAGTGTTCCGGGACTACTATGGAAAGAGACCCAGTACTTC. Its translation: CASSVPGLLWKETQYF.

The chain recombines TRBV24-1 with TRBJ2-1; TRBD2 might be the D (6 bases). The CDR3 runs 15 residues. V lost 0 bases and J lost 7, with 12 bases in between. Per germline, CDR1 KGHDR and CDR2 SFDVKD. CDR3 sequence (DNA): TGTGCCACCAGTGATTTGGGGCGGGATGGTAATGAGCAGTTCTTC. Translating it yields CATSDLGRDGNEQFF.

The genes are TRBV7-3 and TRBJ2-2; D is undetermined. The CDR3 has 16 amino acids. CDR1 and CDR2 from the germline V gene are SGHTA and FQGTGA. V was pared by 1 base and J by 5 bases, with 14 bases between. CDR3 sequence (DNA): TGTGCCAGCAGCTTAAATGGCGACTTGAGGACCGGGGAGCTGTTTTTT. This sequence encodes CASSLNGDLRTGELFF.

V and J are TRBV13 and TRBJ2-3; D is possibly TRBD2 (6 bases). There are 14 residues in the CDR3. Germline assignment: CDR1 PRHDT and CDR2 FYEKMQ (reference sequence). Trimming removed 5 bases at V and 5 bases at J, with 14 bases between. CDR3 DNA: TGTGCCAGCAGCCTTGGACCCGGGGGAGATACGCAGTATTTT. Translation gives CASSLGPGGDTQYF.

The chain has TRBV28 and TRBJ2-1, with TRBD2 matching 12 bases. V trimming: 5 bases; J trimming: 9 bases; junction bases outside the gene matches: 8. Germline CDR1 is MDHEN and CDR2 is SYDVKM. The CDR3 contains 15 residues. The CDR3 DNA is TGTGCCAGCAGTACCCTAGCGGGAGGGATAGGTGAGCAGTTCTTC. Encoded protein: CASSTLAGGIGEQFF.

The CDR3 sequence is CATSRLTGLGNTIYF. The CDR3 DNA is TGTGCCACCAGCAGATTAACAGGGCTTGGAAACACCATATATTTT. The rearrangement links TRBV15 to TRBJ1-3; D possibly corresponds to TRBD1 (6 bases). The CDR3 spans 15 residues. The germline V gene encodes CDR1 LNHNV and CDR2 YYDKDF (reference sequence). V shed 2 bases and J shed 3 bases, with 11 bases lying between them.

The rearrangement links TRBV6-5 to TRBJ2-7; 8 nucleotides agree with TRBD1. The junction had 9 bases not matched to a gene; V was cut back by 7 bases and J by 1 base. This CDR3 is 15 amino acids long. Germline V gene data show CDR1 as MNHEY and CDR2 as SVGAGI. CDR3 DNA sequence: TGTGCCAGCACCCCATCGACAGGGGAGTCCTACGAGCAGTACTTC. Protein: CASTPSTGESYEQYF.

The rearrangement joins TRBV15 to TRBJ2-1, with 9 bases aligning to TRBD1. The V and J ends lost 0 bases and 8 bases, in that order; junction bases with no gene match: 8. The CDR3 totals 16 residues. Germline CDR1 reads LNHNV; CDR2 reads YYDKDF (reference sequence). CDR3 amino acids: CATSRDRPGQGYEQFF. The CDR3 DNA reads as TGTGCCACCAGCAGAGATCGTCCGGGACAGGGCTATGAGCAGTTCTTC.

The gene calls are TRBV30 and TRBJ2-7, with D maybe TRBD2 (6 bases). The V gene's germline CDR1 is GTSNPN and CDR2 SVGIG (reference sequence). With 0 bases removed from V and 6 bases from J, the gap between germline ends came to 12 bases. The CDR3 extends over 13 amino acids. The CDR3 is CAWSVSGVSEQYF. The CDR3 DNA sequence: TGTGCCTGGAGTGTATCGGGGGTGAGCGAGCAGTACTTC.

The chain links TRBV30 to TRBJ2-7; no clear D. V lost 3 bases and J lost 0, with 3 bases in between. Germline V gene data show CDR1 as GTSNPN and CDR2 as SVGIG (reference sequence). There are 11 residues in the CDR3. As DNA, the CDR3 is TGTGCCTGGAGCAACTCCTACGAGCAGTACTTC. Translated: CAWSNSYEQYF.

The V gene is TRBV13, the J gene TRBJ2-7, with TRBD2 identical over 7 bases. Trimming removed 5 bases from V and 2 bases from J; junction bases left unmatched: 6. The CDR3 loop spans 14 amino acids. Per the germline V gene, CDR1 is PRHDT and CDR2 is FYEKMQ (reference sequence). The CDR3 DNA sequence: TGTGCCAGCAGCGCCCCGGGACTAACCTACGAGCAGTACTTC. This sequence encodes CASSAPGLTYEQYF.

This clone was seen a handful of times. The chain has TRBV6-2 or TRBV6-3 and TRBJ1-5; TRBD1 agrees at 10 bases. The germline V gene encodes CDR1 MNHEY and CDR2 SVGEGT. J gave up 0 bases and V 6 bases, and 11 bases lay outside the gene matches. The CDR3 runs 18 residues. The CDR3 region is CASSPRDRGYYSNQPQHF. The CDR3 DNA is TGTGCCAGCAGCCCTCGGGACAGGGGATACTATAGCAATCAGCCCCAGCATTTT.

The sample holds a few counts of this clone. The CDR3 DNA sequence: TGTGCCAGCAGCTTATTGCCCGGGACTAGCGGGAGCTCCTACAATGAGCAGTTCTTC. This sequence encodes CASSLLPGTSGSSYNEQFF. The V and J genes are TRBV7-6 and TRBJ2-1, with 14 bases lining up with TRBD2. The CDR3 totals 19 residues. After removal of 2 bases from V and 0 bases from J, the junction contained 6 bases not matched to a gene. Germline CDR1 SGHVS, CDR2 FNYEAQ.

The V and J genes are TRBV30 and TRBJ2-2; tentative D call: TRBD2 (6 bases). The CDR3 is made up of 15 amino acids. Germline lookup yields CDR1 GTSNPN and CDR2 SVGIG (reference sequence). The germline V and J ends were trimmed by 1 base and 7 bases, with 16 bases remaining between them. In nucleotides, the CDR3 is TGTGCCTGGAGTGCGCGGCGGGGACTCGACGGGGAGCTGTTTTTT. Translating it yields CAWSARRGLDGELFF.